This TCR beta chain was sequenced for a study of T cells after yellow fever vaccination. General observations from the study: A weaker secondary response peaked on day 5, the primary on day 15.

This clonotype was detected many times. What it binds is unknown. The germline V gene encodes CDR1 KGHSH and CDR2 LQKENI. The CDR3 runs to 20 residues. V lost 3 bases and J 0 bases, leaving 26 bases between the germline ends. From the 5' RACE reads, TCRdb called clonotypes with MiXCR, one entry per CDR3 protein. The sample lists 50,000 to 75,000 distinct CDR3 sequences, approximately 7% occurring once. The chain is built from TRBV18 and TRBJ2-5, with D tentatively TRBD2 (5 bases). The clonotype comes from a man aged 18-30 years who received the YFV17D yellow fever vaccine. Sequencing used CD8+ T cells sorted from PBMCs, obtained on the day of the first yellow fever vaccination. CDR3 sequence reads: CASSPPPGRGFVGYQETQYF. The DNA for the CDR3 is TGTGCCAGCTCACCTCCACCGGGCCGAGGGTTTGTGGGGTACCAAGAGACCCAGTACTTC.